Sequencing of this T cell receptor beta chain was carried out in a study of T cells in Graves' hyperthyroidism and ophthalmopathy. In this sample, this clonotype turned up many times. Uncontrolled infection, other autoimmune disease, pregnancy or lactation disqualified patients from enrolment. The PBMCs studied were ones that came from roughly 11 ml fresh peripheral blood. Amplification yielded TCR beta CDR3 regions, with RNA transcripts as the source. The HTBI primer set served for first-round RT-PCR of the TCR CDR3. TCRdb ran MiXCR on the multiplex PCR reads and lists one entry per CDR3 protein. The table lists about 610,000 distinct CDR3 sequences, roughly 14% of them singletons, with roughly 4.3% in the top ten. V was clipped by 3 bases and J by 8 bases, with 5 bases between them. The length of the CDR3 is 11 residues. CDR1 and CDR2 from the germline V gene are MNHEY and SMNVEV (reference sequence).

This receptor was obtained from a woman aged 40 to 50 with Graves' ophthalmopathy. The chain joins TRBV27 to TRBJ2-1; D may correspond to TRBD1 or TRBD2 (5 bases each). Material for sequencing was blood. The CDR3 sequence is CASSLGDEQFF. For the CDR3, the DNA is TGTGCCAGCAGTTTGGGGGATGAGCAGTTCTTC.